Listed here are 23 T cell receptor beta chains from one sample, sequenced in a study of shared clonotypes between healthy human individuals. Assay: immunoSEQ multiplex PCR; the TCRdb copy retains only in-frame clones and omits some. Counted here are hundreds of thousands of clones, about four fifths occurring once; the ten biggest clones make up approximately 13%. The specimen was PBMCs. These receptor sequences come from a woman between 35 and 50 years old in good health. Some clones in this sample may be carry-over from other donors' samples.

The CDR3 coding sequence is TGTGCCTGCCCTGCGAGGGGCGCGATGAGGAGTGGCTACACCTTC. Its translation is CACPARGAMRSGYTF. The V call is TRBV30, the J call TRBJ1-2, with a possible D match to TRBD1 (5 bases). Germline V lookup: CDR1 GTSNPN, CDR2 SVGIG (reference sequence). The V end was cut by 6 bases, the J end by 7 bases, with 24 bases between. CDR3 size: 15 residues.

The rearrangement links TRBV28 to TRBJ1-4; 8 bases are a match to TRBD1. The J segment lost 0 bases and the V segment lost 6 bases, leaving 6 bases of the junction unmatched. Germline CDR1 is MDHEN and CDR2 is SYDVKM. This CDR3 comprises 16 residues. The CDR3 protein is CASRPTGETTNEKLFF. CDR3 in DNA: TGTGCCAGCAGGCCGACAGGGGAGACAACTAATGAAAAACTGTTTTTT.

Points on this clone: A far larger clone lies a single base away; this is likely a read error. Other DNA sequences in the same sample also yield this CDR3. This chain uses TRBV6-6 with TRBJ1-5; D is unclear. This CDR3 is built from 11 residues. The germline V gene encodes CDR1 MNHNY and CDR2 SVGAGI (reference sequence). This chain's CDR3 is CASSSEQPQHF. The CDR3 DNA is TGCGCCAGCAGTTCGGAGCAGCCCCAGCATTTT.

CDR3 in amino acids: CASGQGGFEKLFF. The CDR3 nucleotides are TGTGCCTCCGGACAGGGTGGGTTTGAAAAACTGTTTTTT. The rearrangement uses TRBV27 and TRBJ1-4, with TRBD1 matching over 8 bases. This CDR3 region has 13 residues. CDR1 MNHEY and CDR2 SMNVEV come from the germline V gene (reference sequence). The V and J ends lost 11 bases and 7 bases, in that order; junction bases with no gene match: 9.

The chain joins TRBV7-2 to TRBJ2-5; D is unresolved. Germline CDR1 is SGHTA and CDR2 is FQGNSA. This CDR3 has 14 residues. Between the trimmed V and J ends, which lost 6 bases and 5 bases, there was a span of 16 bases. CDR3: CASSRRGGLETQYF. For the CDR3, the DNA is TGTGCCAGCAGTAGGAGAGGTGGATTGGAGACCCAGTACTTC. The variable domain in full, completed from reference TRBV7-2 and TRBJ2-5, reads GAGVSQSPSNKVTEKGKDVELRCDPISGHTALYWYRQSLGQGLEFLIYFQGNSAPDKSGLPSDRFSAERTGGSVSTLTIQRTQQEDSAVYLCASSRRGGLETQYFGPGTRLLVL.

This clone was found a few times. The V and J genes are TRBV9 and TRBJ1-2, with 7 bases that match TRBD1. CDR3 size: 15 residues. V was pared by 4 bases and J by 5 bases, with 11 bases of the junction left unmatched. Germline V lookup: CDR1 SGDLS, CDR2 YYNGEE. In DNA form, the CDR3 reads TGTGCCAGCAGCCTCACAACCAGGGGGGAGTATGGCTACACCTTC. Its protein product is CASSLTTRGEYGYTF.

J is TRBJ2-5 and V is TRBV23-1, with 9 bases that match TRBD1. TRBV23-1 is flagged as an ORF with uncertain function. V gave up 9 bases and J gave up 3 bases; unmatched junction bases: 5. The CDR3 runs 13 residues. CDR3 bases: TGCGCCAGAGACAGGGGGGATAAAGAGACCCAGTACTTC. It translates to CARDRGDKETQYF.

About this clone: One junction end disagrees with the germline gene, perhaps due to a read error. The chain recombines TRBV7-7 with TRBJ2-5, with D perhaps TRBD2 (5 bases). CDR1 is SSHAT, CDR2 FNYEAQ, per germline (reference sequence). The CDR3 sequence is 15 residues long. CDR3 loop: CASSLGGGGKETQYF. The CDR3 DNA reads TGTGCTAGCAGCTTAGGTGGTGGAGGCAAAGAGACCCAGTACTTC.

The chain recombines TRBV18 with TRBJ2-3; unclear D gene. The CDR3 runs 14 residues. Germline lookup yields CDR1 KGHSH and CDR2 LQKENI. V lost 0 bases, J lost 5 bases, and 9 bases lay in between. The CDR3 here is CASSPPRPLDTQYF. In DNA form, the CDR3 reads TGTGCCAGCTCACCACCGAGGCCGTTAGATACGCAGTATTTT.

The J gene is TRBJ2-1, the V gene TRBV7-9; 10 nucleotides agree with TRBD2. V lost 5 bases, J lost 15 bases, and 7 bases stayed unmatched. The V gene's germline CDR1 is SEHNR and CDR2 FQNEAQ (reference sequence). This CDR3 comprises 12 residues. The CDR3 protein is CASSLSSGRAFF. In nucleotides, the CDR3 is TGTGCCAGCAGCCTATCTAGCGGGAGAGCGTTCTTC.

V gene TRBV28 combines with J gene TRBJ1-5, with 10 nucleotides matching TRBD1. Germline trimming cut 5 bases from V and 7 bases from J; bases unmatched to any gene: 8. Germline V gives CDR1 MDHEN, CDR2 SYDVKM. There are 15 residues in the CDR3. The CDR3 sequence is CASSPGDRGQQPQHF. CDR3 nucleotides: TGTGCCAGCAGTCCGGGAGACAGGGGGCAACAGCCCCAGCATTTT.

The chain is built from TRBV28 and TRBJ1-3; possible D gene TRBD1, 5 bases. This CDR3 is built from 18 residues. Trimming took 7 bases from V and 3 from J, leaving 25 bases between them. The germline CDR1 and CDR2 sequences are MDHEN and SYDVKM. This chain's CDR3 is CASTEGGRVSVGGNTIYF. The CDR3 DNA reads TGTGCCAGCACCGAAGGCGGCAGGGTGTCCGTCGGTGGAAACACCATATATTTT.

The chain joins TRBV6-4 to TRBJ2-1; D is perhaps TRBD1 (6 bases). Germline values: CDR1 MRHNA, CDR2 SNTAGT. The V gene lost 5 bases and the J gene lost 4 bases, with 9 bases spanning the gap. This CDR3 is 13 amino acids long. In nucleotides, the CDR3 is TGTGCCAGCAGTTCAGGGGAGTACAATGAGCAGTTCTTC. Translated, it gives CASSSGEYNEQFF.

This chain connects TRBV7-3 to TRBJ2-5, with 8 positions matching TRBD2. V trimming: 8 bases; J trimming: 5 bases; junction bases outside the gene matches: 10. This CDR3 has 14 amino acids. Germline CDR1 SGHTA, CDR2 FQGTGA. The CDR3 spells CASPWSGRGETQYF. The CDR3 nucleotides read TGTGCCAGCCCGTGGAGCGGGAGAGGGGAGACCCAGTACTTC.

As for this clone: Within the sample, other DNA sequences also encode this same CDR3. V usage is TRBV5-1 and J usage is TRBJ2-1; TRBD2 aligns across 8 bases. Losses at the gene ends were 0 bases for V and 7 bases for J; bases not matched to a gene: 0. This CDR3 has 13 amino acids. Looked up from germline, CDR1 is SGHRS and CDR2 is YFSETQ. The CDR3 sequence is CASSLAGGNEQFF. DNA for the CDR3: TGCGCCAGCAGCTTGGCGGGAGGGAATGAGCAGTTCTTC. The full variable domain, rest sourced from reference TRBV5-1 and TRBJ2-1, is KAGVTQTPRYLIKTRGQQVTLSCSPISGHRSVSWYQQTPGQGLQFLFEYFSETQRNKGNFPGRFSGRQFSNSRSEMNVSTLELGDSALYLCASSLAGGNEQFFGPGTRLTVL.

DNA of the CDR3: TGTGCCAGCAGCTTATCTCCGGGAGGGCTATCCGGGACCCAGTACTTC. It yields the protein CASSLSPGGLSGTQYF. V usage is TRBV7-9 and J usage is TRBJ2-5; 8 positions agree with TRBD2. This CDR3 contains 16 residues. The J segment lost 7 bases and the V segment lost 2 bases, leaving 12 bases of the junction unmatched. Per the germline V gene, CDR1 is SEHNR and CDR2 is FQNEAQ (reference sequence).

V and J are TRBV4-1 and TRBJ1-1; TRBD1 agrees at 9 bases. The J segment lost 0 bases and the V segment lost 6 bases, leaving 5 bases of the junction unmatched. This CDR3 comprises 15 residues. Germline V gene sequence: CDR1 MGHRA, CDR2 YSYEKL. CDR3 DNA: TGCGCCAGCAGGGCTGGACAGGGGCTGAACACTGAAGCTTTCTTT. This translates into CASRAGQGLNTEAFF.

The V gene is TRBV7-9, the J gene TRBJ1-2, with D uncertain. The CDR3 runs 12 residues. Looked up from germline, CDR1 is SEHNR and CDR2 is FQNEAQ (reference sequence). V shed 4 bases and J shed 4 bases, with 7 bases lying between them. The CDR3 sequence: CASSSDIYGYTF. DNA for the CDR3: TGTGCCAGCAGCTCCGATATCTATGGCTACACCTTC.

The chain joins TRBV7-2 to TRBJ1-5, with D unresolved. This CDR3 is 14 amino acids long. Germline lookup yields CDR1 SGHTA and CDR2 FQGNSA. Between the trimmed V and J ends, which lost 2 bases and 6 bases, there was a span of 11 bases. CDR3 protein: CASSLFPVSQPQHF. The CDR3 DNA is TGTGCCAGCAGCTTATTCCCCGTCAGTCAGCCCCAGCATTTT. The full variable domain, rest sourced from reference TRBV7-2 and TRBJ1-5, is GAGVSQSPSNKVTEKGKDVELRCDPISGHTALYWYRQSLGQGLEFLIYFQGNSAPDKSGLPSDRFSAERTGGSVSTLTIQRTQQEDSAVYLCASSLFPVSQPQHFGDGTRLSIL.

The table lists this clone with a count of one. The chain joins TRBV19 to TRBJ1-3; D remains unclear. V was trimmed by 7 bases and J by 0 bases, leaving 13 bases between them. Germline V gene data show CDR1 as LNHDA and CDR2 as SQIVND (reference sequence). The CDR3 consists of 15 residues. The chain's CDR3 is CASTQSGDSGNTIYF. CDR3 DNA sequence: TGTGCCAGTACCCAATCGGGTGACTCTGGAAACACCATATATTTT.

Comment on this clone: Other DNA sequences of this sample code for an identical CDR3. The rearrangement joins TRBV29-1 to TRBJ2-5; tentative D call: TRBD2 (6 bases). Germline assignment: CDR1 SQVTM and CDR2 ANQGSEA. The CDR3 runs 13 residues. Trimming left V 5 bases short and J 3 bases short, with 13 bases between. CDR3 sequence reads: CSVLVSGEETQYF. The CDR3 nucleotides are TGCAGCGTTCTAGTCTCGGGGGAAGAGACCCAGTACTTC.

This clone was detected only a few times. The V call is TRBV9, the J call TRBJ2-3; 10 nucleotides line up with TRBD2. With V trimmed by 3 bases and J by 2 bases, 9 bases remained unmatched. Germline-derived CDR1 and CDR2 are SGDLS and YYNGEE. This CDR3 is built from 17 residues. The CDR3 loop is CASSARLTSGATDTQYF. The CDR3 DNA sequence: TGTGCCAGCAGCGCGCGGTTAACTAGCGGGGCCACAGATACGCAGTATTTT.

This sequence joins TRBV7-2 and TRBJ1-2; 7 nucleotides align to TRBD1. The CDR3 contains 15 residues. V lost 2 bases to trimming and J lost 2 bases; unmatched junction nucleotides: 5. Germline V lookup: CDR1 SGHTA, CDR2 FQGNSA. The CDR3: CASSLSSGQNYGYTF. In DNA form, the CDR3 reads TGTGCCAGCAGCTTATCCTCGGGACAGAACTATGGCTACACCTTC.